These 4 T cell receptor beta chains share one sample of origin, sequenced in a study of radiation and T cells in renal cell carcinoma. Measured with immunoSEQ multiplex PCR; TCRdb has only the in-frame clones, and not every one. The sample has around 26,000 clones, 81% seen once; the top ten hold roughly 30%. Time point reported: blood 2 weeks post-SBRT. The treatment denotes: 15 Gy SBRT to primary tumor, nephrectomy 4 weeks later. The specimen was blood, collected from a patient whose treatment included radiotherapy and nephrectomy. These receptors all stem from a man aged 55 to 70 with renal cell carcinoma.

This chain links TRBV10-1 with TRBJ2-6; possibly TRBD2 for D (6 bases). The V end was cut by 3 bases, the J end by 0 bases, with 27 bases between. CDR3 size: 22 residues. CDR1 is WNHNN, CDR2 SYGVQD, per germline (reference sequence). DNA for the CDR3: TGCGCCAGCAGTGAACGCCCGGGAGCCCGATTCCCTTCGAGCTCTGGGGCCAACGTCCTGACTTTC. This sequence encodes CASSERPGARFPSSSGANVLTF.

J is TRBJ2-7 and V is TRBV7-9; D remains ambiguous. Trimming shortened V by 4 bases and J by 2 bases, and 9 bases separated the two germline ends. Germline CDR1 SEHNR, CDR2 FQNEAQ (reference sequence). This CDR3 region has 13 residues. In DNA, the CDR3 is TGTGCCAGCAGCTCTCTTAAGCCCTACGAGCAGTACTTC. It is translated as CASSSLKPYEQYF.

The rearrangement links TRBV7-7 to TRBJ2-1, with 7 bases matching TRBD1. The ends lost 5 bases at V and 6 bases at J; junction bases unmatched: 4. The germline CDR1 and CDR2 sequences are SSHAT and FNYEAQ (reference sequence). The CDR3 loop spans 13 amino acids. Here the CDR3 reads CASSRAGGNEQFF. DNA for the CDR3: TGTGCCAGCAGCCGGGCAGGGGGCAATGAGCAGTTCTTC.

This rearrangement joins TRBV13 to TRBJ1-3; 7 nucleotides align to TRBD1. The CDR3 is made up of 13 amino acids. From germline, CDR1 is PRHDT and CDR2 FYEKMQ (reference sequence). J lost 6 bases, V lost 8 bases, and 7 bases had no gene match. CDR3: CASRQGVENTIYF. The DNA of the CDR3 is TGTGCCAGCCGTCAGGGGGTGGAAAACACCATATATTTT.